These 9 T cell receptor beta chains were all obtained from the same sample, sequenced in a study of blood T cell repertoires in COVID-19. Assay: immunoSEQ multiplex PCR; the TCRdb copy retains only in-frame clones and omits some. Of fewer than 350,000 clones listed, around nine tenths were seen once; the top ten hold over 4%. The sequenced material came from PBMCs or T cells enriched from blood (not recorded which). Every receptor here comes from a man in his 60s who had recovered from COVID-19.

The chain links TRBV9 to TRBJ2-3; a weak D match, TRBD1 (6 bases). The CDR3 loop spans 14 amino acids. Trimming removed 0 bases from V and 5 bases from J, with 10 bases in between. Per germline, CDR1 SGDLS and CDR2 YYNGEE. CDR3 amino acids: CASSVVGGEDTQYF. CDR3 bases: TGTGCCAGCAGCGTAGTAGGGGGTGAAGATACGCAGTATTTT.

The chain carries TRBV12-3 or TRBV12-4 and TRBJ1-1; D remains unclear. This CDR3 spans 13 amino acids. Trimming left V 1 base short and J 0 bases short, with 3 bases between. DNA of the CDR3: TGTGCCAGCAGTTTAGTCGTGAACACTGAAGCTTTCTTT. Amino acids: CASSLVVNTEAFF.

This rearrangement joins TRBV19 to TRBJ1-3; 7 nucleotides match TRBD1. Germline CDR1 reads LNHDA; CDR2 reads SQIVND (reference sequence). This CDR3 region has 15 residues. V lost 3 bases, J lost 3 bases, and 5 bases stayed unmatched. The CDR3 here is CASSIKGAIGNTIYF. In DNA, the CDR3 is TGTGCCAGTAGTATCAAGGGGGCAATTGGAAACACCATATATTTT. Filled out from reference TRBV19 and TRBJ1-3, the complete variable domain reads DGGITQSPKYLFRKEGQNVTLSCEQNLNHDAMYWYRQDPGQGLRLIYYSQIVNDFQKGDIAEGYSVSREKKESFPLTVTSAQKNPTAFYLCASSIKGAIGNTIYFGEGSWLTVV.

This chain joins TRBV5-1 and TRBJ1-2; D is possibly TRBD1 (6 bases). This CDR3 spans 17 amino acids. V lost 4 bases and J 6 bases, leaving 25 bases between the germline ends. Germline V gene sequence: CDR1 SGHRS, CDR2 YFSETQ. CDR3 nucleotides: TGCGCCAGCAGCAAAGACAGGACTCAACGGGGTGTCGATGGCTACACCTTC. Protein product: CASSKDRTQRGVDGYTF.

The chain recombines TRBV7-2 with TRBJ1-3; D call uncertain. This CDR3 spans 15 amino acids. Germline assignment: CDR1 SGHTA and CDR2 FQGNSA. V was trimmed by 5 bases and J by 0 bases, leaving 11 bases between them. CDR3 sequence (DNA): TGTGCCAGCAGCACCGCCCGGGGCTCTGGAAACACCATATATTTT. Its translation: CASSTARGSGNTIYF.

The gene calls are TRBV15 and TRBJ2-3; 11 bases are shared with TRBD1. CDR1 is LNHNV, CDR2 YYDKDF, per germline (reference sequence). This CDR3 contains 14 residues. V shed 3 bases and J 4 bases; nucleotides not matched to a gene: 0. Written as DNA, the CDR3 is TGTGCCACCAGCAGGGGACAGGGGGCAGATACGCAGTATTTT. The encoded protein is CATSRGQGADTQYF.

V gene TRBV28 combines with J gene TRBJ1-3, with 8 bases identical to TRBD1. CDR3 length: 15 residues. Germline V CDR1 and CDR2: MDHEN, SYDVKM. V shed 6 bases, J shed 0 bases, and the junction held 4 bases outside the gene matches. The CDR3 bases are TGTGCCAGCAGCCGACAGGGGTACTCTGGAAACACCATATATTTT. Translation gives CASSRQGYSGNTIYF.

The CDR3 here is CASSLGLAVTYEQYF. For the CDR3, the DNA is TGTGCCAGCAGCTTAGGGCTAGCGGTAACCTACGAGCAGTACTTC. The V and J genes are TRBV7-2 and TRBJ2-7; TRBD2 aligns across 7 bases. The V segment lost 1 base and the J segment 2 bases; nucleotides outside the gene matches: 5. CDR3 length: 15 residues. Germline V gene sequence: CDR1 SGHTA, CDR2 FQGNSA. The variable domain in full, with the rest retrieved from reference TRBV7-2 and TRBJ2-7, is GAGVSQSPSNKVTEKGKDVELRCDPISGHTALYWYRQSLGQGLEFLIYFQGNSAPDKSGLPSDRFSAERTGGSVSTLTIQRTQQEDSAVYLCASSLGLAVTYEQYFGPGTRLTVT.

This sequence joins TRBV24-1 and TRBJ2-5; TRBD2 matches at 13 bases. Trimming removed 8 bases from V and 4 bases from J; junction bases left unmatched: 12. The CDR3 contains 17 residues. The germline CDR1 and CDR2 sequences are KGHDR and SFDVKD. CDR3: CATTGTSGISIRETQYF. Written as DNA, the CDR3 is TGTGCCACCACCGGGACTAGCGGGATTTCGATTCGAGAGACCCAGTACTTC.